The 22 T cell receptor beta chains in this list originate from one sample, sequenced in a study of OX40 agonist ivuxolimab in advanced cancers. Library creation used the immunoSEQ multiplex PCR assay. In TCRdb, the immuneACCESS table is reduced to in-frame sequences with V and J assigned. These tables do not hold every clone; where another copy was compared, an unresolved V gene accounts for under half, and the others remain unexplained. Counted in this sample were under 80,000 clones; over 70% of them appeared once. The ten top clones hold under 4.5% of the sample. The material was CD4+ or CD8+ T cells sorted from blood, obtained in a trial of the OX40 agonist ivuxolimab. These receptors originate from an adult with an advanced solid tumor such as melanoma, head and neck, liver or kidney cancer.

The rearrangement uses TRBV7-2 and TRBJ1-1; a possible D gene is TRBD1 (5 bases). This CDR3 has 12 residues. The V end lost 8 bases, the J end lost 4 bases, and 11 bases lay between the germline ends. CDR1 and CDR2 from the germline V gene are SGHTA and FQGNSA. The CDR3 nucleotides read TGTGCCAGCGGAGGGGTGCCCACTGAAGCTTTCTTT. This gives the protein CASGGVPTEAFF.

The chain carries TRBV10-2 and TRBJ2-7; the match to TRBD2 covers 9 bases. Looked up from germline, CDR1 is WSHSY and CDR2 is SAAADI. Trimming cost V 6 bases and J 0 bases; bases outside gene matches: 3. The CDR3 extends over 14 amino acids. CDR3: CASRNSGSSYEQYF. CDR3 sequence (DNA): TGCGCCAGCAGAAATAGCGGGAGCTCCTACGAGCAGTACTTC.

V and J are TRBV28 and TRBJ1-6, with 9 bases lining up with TRBD1. Germline CDR1 reads MDHEN; CDR2 reads SYDVKM. The V segment lost 8 bases and the J segment 7 bases; nucleotides outside the gene matches: 9. The CDR3 loop spans 15 amino acids. This CDR3 reads CASGGGTGRNSPLHF. The CDR3 nucleotides are TGTGCCAGCGGGGGAGGGACAGGGCGAAATTCACCCCTCCACTTT.

The chain carries TRBV19 and TRBJ2-2, with 12 bases that match TRBD2. Losses at the gene ends were 6 bases for V and 3 bases for J; bases not matched to a gene: 2. The length of the CDR3 is 15 residues. Germline V CDR1 and CDR2: LNHDA, SQIVND (reference sequence). The CDR3 reads CASSGLAGYTGELFF. The CDR3 region has the DNA TGTGCCAGTAGCGGACTAGCGGGGTACACCGGGGAGCTGTTTTTT.

The gene calls are TRBV28 and TRBJ1-5; D uncertain. The CDR3 is made up of 15 amino acids. V was trimmed by 6 bases and J by 1 base, leaving 13 bases between them. CDR1 and CDR2 from the germline V gene are MDHEN and SYDVKM. The CDR3 region is CASSSHVRSNQPQHF. The DNA of the CDR3 is TGTGCCAGCAGCTCACACGTTCGGAGCAATCAGCCCCAGCATTTT.

CDR3 in DNA: TGCAGTGCTAGTTCTCCGGGGGAGCTGTTTTTT. It translates to CSASSPGELFF. The chain combines TRBV20-1 with TRBJ2-2; D is undetermined. V was trimmed by 3 bases and J by 8 bases, leaving 7 bases between them. The CDR3 length is 11 residues. The germline CDR1 and CDR2 sequences are DFQATT and SNEGSKA (reference sequence).

J is TRBJ2-1 and V is TRBV28; D gene uncertain. Germline CDR1 is MDHEN and CDR2 is SYDVKM. V lost 2 bases and J 12 bases, leaving 17 bases between the germline ends. The CDR3 is made up of 14 amino acids. CDR3 residues: CASSLIPPSVGQFF. The DNA of the CDR3 is TGTGCCAGCAGTTTAATCCCACCATCGGTCGGGCAGTTCTTC.

The chain employs TRBV7-9 and TRBJ2-5, with 10 bases that match TRBD1. Germline loops: CDR1 SEHNR, CDR2 FQNEAQ (reference sequence). V gave up 2 bases and J gave up 2 bases; unmatched junction bases: 2. This CDR3 region has 15 residues. As DNA, the CDR3 is TGTGCCAGCAGCTTAATGGGACAGGGGCAAGAGACCCAGTACTTC. Amino acid sequence: CASSLMGQGQETQYF.

V gene TRBV5-4 combines with J gene TRBJ2-1; perhaps TRBD1 as D (5 bases). The CDR3 is 15 residues long. Trimming pared 4 bases from V and 8 bases from J, leaving 19 bases between. CDR1 SGHNT and CDR2 YYREEE come from the germline V gene (reference sequence). This CDR3 is CASSPGRAAADEQFF. The CDR3 DNA reads as TGTGCCAGCAGCCCGGGCAGGGCCGCGGCAGATGAGCAGTTCTTC.

This chain connects TRBV19 to TRBJ1-1; 7 bases agree with TRBD1. With 3 bases clipped from V and 2 bases from J, the junction kept 3 bases outside the gene matches. This CDR3 contains 14 residues. Germline CDR1 is LNHDA and CDR2 is SQIVND (reference sequence). Here the CDR3 DNA reads TGTGCCAGTAGTATTGGGACAGCAAACACTGAAGCTTTCTTT. This translates into CASSIGTANTEAFF. The full variable domain, rest sourced from reference TRBV19 and TRBJ1-1, is DGGITQSPKYLFRKEGQNVTLSCEQNLNHDAMYWYRQDPGQGLRLIYYSQIVNDFQKGDIAEGYSVSREKKESFPLTVTSAQKNPTAFYLCASSIGTANTEAFFGQGTRLTVV.

The chain has TRBV4-1 and TRBJ2-3; 9 positions match TRBD2. J gave up 7 bases and V 1 base, and 9 bases lay outside the gene matches. CDR3 size: 16 residues. CDR1 is MGHRA and CDR2 is YSYEKL in the germline V gene. The chain's CDR3 is CASSQGLGGRANTQYF. CDR3 DNA: TGCGCCAGCAGCCAAGGATTGGGCGGGAGGGCCAATACGCAGTATTTT.

This chain links TRBV6-6 with TRBJ1-1; no definite D call. Trimming removed 6 bases from V and 1 base from J, with 12 bases in between. This CDR3 is 14 amino acids long. Germline V gene sequence: CDR1 MNHNY, CDR2 SVGAGI (reference sequence). Here the CDR3 reads CASRRGGRNTEAFF. CDR3 nucleotides: TGTGCCAGCAGGCGGGGAGGGAGGAACACTGAAGCTTTCTTT.

This rearrangement joins TRBV19 to TRBJ2-6, with 10 bases lining up with TRBD2. The CDR3 runs 18 residues. CDR1 and CDR2 (germline): LNHDA, SQIVND (reference sequence). The trim removed 5 bases at V and 4 bases at J, leaving 11 bases unmatched. In nucleotides, the CDR3 is TGTGCCAGTAGTGGGTCTAGCGGGAGTGCTGGGGGGGCCAACGTCCTGACTTTC. Amino acid sequence: CASSGSSGSAGGANVLTF.

CDR3 sequence: CASSPTGPGVNTEAFF. CDR3 bases: TGTGCCAGCAGCCCGACCGGGCCCGGGGTGAACACTGAAGCTTTCTTT. The chain recombines TRBV9 with TRBJ1-1, with D uncertain. The CDR3 spans 16 residues. Trimming removed 4 bases at V and 0 bases at J, with 16 bases between. CDR1 is SGDLS, CDR2 YYNGEE, per germline.

With respect to this clone: Mismatch with germline at one junction end may stem from a read error. The chain is built from TRBV28 and TRBJ1-2; unclear D gene. Germline V lookup: CDR1 MDHEN, CDR2 SYDVKM. This CDR3 spans 13 amino acids. CDR3 amino acids: CASCFGDARGYTF. The CDR3, as DNA: TGTGCCAGCTGTTTTGGGGATGCGCGCGGCTACACCTTC.

The rearrangement joins TRBV2 to TRBJ1-5, with a tentative D call TRBD1 (5 bases). V was trimmed by 2 bases and J by 4 bases, leaving 9 bases between them. The CDR3 extends over 14 amino acids. Germline values: CDR1 SNHLY, CDR2 FYNNEI. CDR3 in amino acids: CASSEFGGNQPQHF. The CDR3 nucleotides are TGTGCCAGCAGTGAATTCGGGGGGAATCAGCCCCAGCATTTT.

The chain is built from TRBV18 and TRBJ2-3; D may be TRBD1 (5 bases). CDR1 and CDR2 from the germline V gene are KGHSH and LQKENI. V was pared by 0 bases and J by 7 bases, with 8 bases between. This CDR3 contains 13 residues. The CDR3 spells CASSPPTVNTQYF. The CDR3 DNA reads TGTGCCAGCTCACCACCGACAGTGAATACGCAGTATTTT.

The rearrangement uses TRBV6-6 and TRBJ2-5; 9 positions agree with TRBD2. Looked up from germline, CDR1 is MNHNY and CDR2 is SVGAGI (reference sequence). This CDR3 is built from 14 residues. J gave up 2 bases and V 8 bases, and 6 bases lay outside the gene matches. CDR3 nucleotide sequence: TGTGCCAGCCACCCCGGACTAGCGCAAGAGACCCAGTACTTC. Translation: CASHPGLAQETQYF.

This sequence joins TRBV6-5 and TRBJ1-6; D is possibly TRBD1 (6 bases). From germline, CDR1 is MNHEY and CDR2 SVGAGI. This CDR3 region has 14 residues. Trimming stripped 6 bases from V and 7 bases from J, with 13 bases between. The CDR3 DNA sequence: TGTGCCAGCAGACACCCGGGACAAAATTCACCCCTCCACTTT. Its translation: CASRHPGQNSPLHF.

J is TRBJ2-1 and V is TRBV28; D not certain. Germline CDR1 and CDR2: MDHEN and SYDVKM. The CDR3 spans 13 residues. Trimming took 8 bases from V and 6 from J, leaving 14 bases between them. Written as DNA, the CDR3 is TGTGCCAGCCAGTTCCGACCAAGCAATGAGCAGTTCTTC. Protein: CASQFRPSNEQFF. Full variable domain (rest looked up from reference TRBV28 and TRBJ2-1): DVKVTQSSRYLVKRTGEKVFLECVQDMDHENMFWYRQDPGLGLRLIYFSYDVKMKEKGDIPEGYSVSREKKERFSLILESASTNQTSMYLCASQFRPSNEQFFGPGTRLTVL.

The chain joins TRBV5-8 to TRBJ1-1; 7 bases fit TRBD1. V lost 5 bases and J lost 3; bases outside the gene matches: 7. Germline loops: CDR1 SGHTS, CDR2 YDEGEE. CDR3 size: 14 residues. The DNA for the CDR3 is TGTGCCAGCAGAAAGACAGGGTTTGACACTGAAGCTTTCTTT. Protein product: CASRKTGFDTEAFF.

Regarding this clone: Within the sample, other DNA sequences also encode this same CDR3. This chain uses TRBV19 with TRBJ1-1, with TRBD1 identical over 7 bases. This CDR3 has 13 amino acids. Losses at the gene ends were 5 bases for V and 5 bases for J; bases not matched to a gene: 5. Germline CDR1 LNHDA, CDR2 SQIVND (reference sequence). The CDR3 DNA reads as TGTGCCAGTAGTGCGCAGGGGGGGACTGAAGCTTTCTTT. Its translation: CASSAQGGTEAFF.